One and the same sample provided the 8 T cell receptor beta chains below, sequenced in a study of T cells in Graves' hyperthyroidism and ophthalmopathy (dated by TCRdb to about 2019). Libraries came from multiplex PCR. Sequencing instrument: Illumina HiSeq 2000. TCR beta CDR3 regions were amplified from RNA transcripts. For the first round of RT-PCR on the TCR CDR3, the HTBI primer set was used together with the Qiagen OneStep RT-PCR kit. The raw public data were reprocessed by TCRdb itself: fastp quality trimming at Q25, MiXCR clonotype calling, in-frame beta chains only. A single entry per CDR3 protein holds the most common genes and DNA from its merged rows. In all, the sample holds more than 500,000 distinct CDR3 sequences, and 16% of those were seen once. Jointly, the top ten make up about 31% of the sample. Sequenced sample: blood. These TCRs come from a woman aged 30 to 39 with Graves' ophthalmopathy.

This clonotype has only a few counts. V and J are TRBV4-1 and TRBJ2-1; 16 bases are a match to TRBD2. J gave up 8 bases and V 3 bases, and 13 bases lay outside the gene matches. This CDR3 has 19 amino acids. From germline, CDR1 is MGHRA and CDR2 YSYEKL. Here the CDR3 reads CASSQKPPGLAGGPYEQFF. The CDR3 bases are TGCGCCAGCAGCCAGAAACCGCCGGGACTAGCGGGAGGGCCCTATGAGCAGTTCTTC.

The chain has TRBV12-3 or TRBV12-4 and TRBJ2-2; TRBD2 might be the D (5 bases). This CDR3 spans 14 amino acids. Trimming took off 6 bases at V and 6 bases at J, with 14 bases between the two ends. CDR3 coding DNA: TGTGCCAGCAGCCCCGGCCCGGGATCCGGGGAGCTGTTTTTT. Protein sequence: CASSPGPGSGELFF.

This chain links TRBV18 with TRBJ2-7; no firm D call. The V gene's germline CDR1 is KGHSH and CDR2 LQKENI. The CDR3 spans 16 residues. V was pared by 4 bases and J by 0 bases, with 16 bases between. DNA of the CDR3: TGTGCCAGCTCACAGGATTTAGCCACAAGCTCCTACGAGCAGTACTTC. Translating it yields CASSQDLATSSYEQYF.

This clonotype was seen only a few times. The genes are TRBV20-1 and TRBJ2-6; 7 positions agree with TRBD1. Germline V CDR1 and CDR2: DFQATT, SNEGSKA (reference sequence). The CDR3 is made up of 17 amino acids. V gave up 1 base and J gave up 0 bases; unmatched junction bases: 6. The CDR3 loop reads CSARGQGVLSGANVLTF. The CDR3 bases are TGCAGTGCTAGAGGACAGGGCGTTCTCTCTGGGGCCAACGTCCTGACTTTC.

The chain uses TRBV10-3 and TRBJ1-1, with unresolved D. Germline V gene lookup returns CDR1 ENHRY and CDR2 SYGVKD. The CDR3 is 14 amino acids. V gave up 0 bases and J gave up 4 bases, with 9 bases separating them. The CDR3 loop reads CAISESSATTEAFF. Written as DNA, the CDR3 is TGTGCCATCAGTGAGTCGTCGGCGACCACTGAAGCTTTCTTT.

This clonotype was picked up many times. This chain uses TRBV5-1 with TRBJ2-1; 10 positions agree with TRBD2. This CDR3 has 17 amino acids. The trim removed 1 base at V and 1 base at J, leaving 5 bases unmatched. Germline V gene lookup returns CDR1 SGHRS and CDR2 YFSETQ. The CDR3 DNA sequence: TGCGCCAGCAGCTTGACTAGCGGGACCCTATCCTACAATGAGCAGTTCTTC. The encoded protein is CASSLTSGTLSYNEQFF.

A remark on this clonotype: A much larger clone sits a single nucleotide away, making a read error possible. The rearrangement joins TRBV11-3 to TRBJ2-1; D gene unclear. From germline, CDR1 is SGHNT and CDR2 YENEEA. The CDR3 covers 13 residues. CDR3 DNA: TGTGCCAGCAGCTCATCTATTGGGAATGGGCAGTTCTTC. It translates to CASSSSIGNGQFF.

This clonotype was seen only a few times. The chain has TRBV6-2 or TRBV6-3 and TRBJ2-7, with D uncertain. The CDR3 length is 13 residues. CDR1 MNHEY and CDR2 SVGEGT come from the germline V gene. V gave up 2 bases and J gave up 2 bases, with 7 bases separating them. The CDR3 DNA reads TGTGCCAGCAGTTACCGGGTACCCTACGAGCAGTACTTC. Its translation is CASSYRVPYEQYF.